The 5 T cell receptor beta chains given below trace back to one sample, sequenced in a study of post-analysis software for immune sequencing data. Study conclusions and caveats: A few TRBV segments (TRBV5-6, TRBV5-1 and TRBV20-1 among them) occurred more frequently in patients than in controls.

Each TCR beta cDNA library carried unique molecular identifiers. TCRdb processed the PCR reads anew with MiXCR; each CDR3 protein has one entry. The sample has approximately 730,000 distinct CDR3 sequences; 25% to 30% are singletons. These receptors' targets are unknown. The sample taken for sequencing was blood. These receptors all come from a girl aged 10 to 17 with multiple sclerosis.

V and J are TRBV29-1 and TRBJ2-7; tentatively, D is TRBD2 (6 bases). The germline gives CDR1 SQVTM, CDR2 ANQGSEA. The CDR3 covers 14 residues. Trimming removed 6 bases at V and 3 bases at J, with 18 bases between. The CDR3 sequence: CSVTTSRTYYEQYF. The CDR3 region has the DNA TGCAGCGTCACGACTAGTCGCACTTACTACGAGCAGTACTTC.

Many counts were recorded for this clonotype. The chain links TRBV11-1 to TRBJ1-2; D is possibly TRBD1 (6 bases). V gave up 2 bases and J gave up 5 bases, with 9 bases separating them. The CDR3 contains 13 residues. CDR1 SGHAT and CDR2 FQDESV come from the germline V gene (reference sequence). The CDR3 coding sequence is TGTGCCAGCAGCTTATTCCAGGGGTATGGCTACACCTTC. This gives the protein CASSLFQGYGYTF.

This clonotype has ten or more counts. The V call is TRBV7-2, the J call TRBJ2-4; no clear D gene. Per germline, CDR1 SGHTA and CDR2 FQGNSA. The CDR3 spans 14 residues. Trimming shortened V by 4 bases and J by 5 bases, and 12 bases separated the two germline ends. CDR3 residues: CASSSGSGENIQYF. CDR3 bases: TGTGCCAGCAGCTCGGGCTCTGGGGAAAACATTCAGTACTTC.

The chain carries TRBV5-1 and TRBJ1-2, with D tentatively TRBD1 (6 bases). Trimming took off 2 bases at V and 4 bases at J, with 15 bases between the two ends. This CDR3 spans 15 amino acids. Germline-derived CDR1 and CDR2 are SGHRS and YFSETQ. This chain's CDR3 is CASSFDSGVGYGYTF. The CDR3 DNA is TGCGCCAGCAGCTTCGACTCAGGGGTTGGCTATGGCTACACCTTC. Complete variable domain (other parts from reference TRBV5-1 and TRBJ1-2): KAGVTQTPRYLIKTRGQQVTLSCSPISGHRSVSWYQQTPGQGLQFLFEYFSETQRNKGNFPGRFSGRQFSNSRSEMNVSTLELGDSALYLCASSFDSGVGYGYTFGSGTRLTVV.

Notes on this clonotype: A single base separates this from a much larger clone, so it may be a read error. This chain joins TRBV9 and TRBJ2-3; D is perhaps TRBD2 (5 bases). CDR1 and CDR2 from the germline V gene are SGDLS and YYNGEE. The CDR3 length is 18 residues. The CDR3 bases are TGTGCCAGCAGCGTAGCTAGTTCGGCTAGTGCTAGCACAAATACGCAGTATTTT. Translation: CASSVASSASASTNTQYF.